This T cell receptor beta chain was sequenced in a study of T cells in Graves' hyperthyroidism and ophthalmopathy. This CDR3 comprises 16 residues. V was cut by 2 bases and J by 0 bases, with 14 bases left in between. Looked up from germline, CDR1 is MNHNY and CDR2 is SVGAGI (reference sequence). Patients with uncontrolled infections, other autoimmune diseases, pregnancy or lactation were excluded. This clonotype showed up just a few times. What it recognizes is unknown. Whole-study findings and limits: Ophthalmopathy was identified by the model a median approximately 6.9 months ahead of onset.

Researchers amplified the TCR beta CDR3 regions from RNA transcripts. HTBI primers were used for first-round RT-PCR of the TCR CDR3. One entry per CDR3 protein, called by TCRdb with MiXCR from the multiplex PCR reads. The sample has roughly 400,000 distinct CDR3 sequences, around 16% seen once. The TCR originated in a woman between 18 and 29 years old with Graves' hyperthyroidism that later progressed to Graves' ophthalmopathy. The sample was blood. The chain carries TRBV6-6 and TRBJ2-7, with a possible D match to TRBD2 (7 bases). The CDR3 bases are TGTGCCAGCAGTTACCTGAAGGGGGGGGTCTCCTACGAGCAGTACTTC. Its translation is CASSYLKGGVSYEQYF.